A selection of T cell receptor beta chains follows, all from one sample in a study of blood T cell repertoires in COVID-19. Libraries were prepared by immunoSEQ multiplex PCR; TCRdb keeps only in-frame clonotypes and omits some of them. In the table there are around 300,000 clones, more than 75% of which are singletons. Sample: PBMCs or T cells enriched from blood (not recorded which). Source of these receptors: a woman aged 55-69 years in a cohort exposed to, infected with or recovered from COVID-19 (not recorded which). Each CDR3 is given with its conserved first and last residue. The D gene is left open where the match is weak. Clone size is stated in some rows and not others, as once, few, many or a class when expanded.

size,D,J,V,DNA,CDR3
NA,TRBD1,TRBJ1-2,TRBV2,TGTGCCAGCGTATTCGACAGGGGGCTTAGCTATGGCTACACCTTC,CASVFDRGLSYGYTF
NA,NA,TRBJ2-1,TRBV27,TGTGCCAGCAGGACAAGGATTGAGCAGTTCTTC,CASRTRIEQFF
NA,TRBD2,TRBJ2-3,TRBV7-2,TGTGCCAGCAGTCCCCGTAGCGGGTCGGGCACAGATACGCAGTATTTT,CASSPRSGSGTDTQYF
NA,NA,TRBJ1-6,TRBV7-2,TGTGCCAGCAGGACGGGCTCTGCCTCGGGATCCCTCCACTTT,CASRTGSASGSLHF
NA,TRBD1,TRBJ1-4,TRBV4-1,TGCGCCAGCAGCGGGGACAGCAATGAAAAACTGTTTTTT,CASSGDSNEKLFF
NA,TRBD2,TRBJ2-7,TRBV29-1,TGCAGCGTTCAGGGACTAGCGCGAACCTACGAGCAGTACTTC,CSVQGLARTYEQYF
few,NA,TRBJ2-3,TRBV28,TGTGCCAGCAGTTTCCCCGGGGGATTCACAGATACGCAGTATTTT,CASSFPGGFTDTQYF
NA,TRBD2,TRBJ2-3,TRBV5-4,TGTGCCAGCAGCTTGGGACTAGCGGCCCGTACAGATACGCAGTATTTT,CASSLGLAARTDTQYF
once,TRBD1,TRBJ1-4,TRBV28,TGTGCCAGCAGCCTCGGGACAGGGGCGTCTGGTGAAAAACTGTTTTTT,CASSLGTGASGEKLFF
NA,TRBD2,TRBJ2-1,TRBV9,TGTGCCAGCAGCGTAGCTACTAGCGGGAGGTACTCCTACAATGAGCAGTTCTTC,CASSVATSGRYSYNEQFF
NA,TRBD2,TRBJ2-1,TRBV7-2,TGTGCCAGCAGCTTATGGGCTAGCGGGAGCCCCACGGATGAGCAGTTCTTC,CASSLWASGSPTDEQFF
NA,NA,TRBJ1-1,TRBV7-3,TGTGCCAGCAGCTTAAGGGGGGTACACCTGAACACTGAAGCTTTCTTT,CASSLRGVHLNTEAFF
NA,TRBD1,TRBJ2-2,TRBV28,TGTGCCAGCAGTAAACCGGGACAGGGGCCCCTCACCGGGGAGCTGTTTTTT,CASSKPGQGPLTGELFF
NA,NA,TRBJ2-7,TRBV5-4,TGTGCCAGCAGCCGTAGAGGGGGCGAGCAGTACTTC,CASSRRGGEQYF
NA,NA,TRBJ2-7,TRBV6-5,TGTGCCAGCAGTCAGGACTACCCCTGGGAGCAGTACTTC,CASSQDYPWEQYF
NA,TRBD1,TRBJ1-5,TRBV23-1,TGCGCCAGCTGTAAAACAGGGGGCAATCAGCCCCAGCATTTT,CASCKTGGNQPQHF
once,NA,TRBJ2-3,TRBV10-1,TGCGCCAGCAGCCCTGATAGCGGTTCTAGCACAGATACGCAGTATTTT,CASSPDSGSSTDTQYF
NA,NA,TRBJ1-2,TRBV2,TGTGCCAGCCTTGATAGGACAGATCTCTATGGCTACACCTTC,CASLDRTDLYGYTF
NA,NA,TRBJ2-1,TRBV11-2,TGTGCCAGCAGCTTATCCCTTTCGACTATGGACAATGAGCAGTTCTTC,CASSLSLSTMDNEQFF
NA,NA,TRBJ2-2,TRBV6-5,TGTGCCAGCAGTTCTCGCGGGAACACCGGGGAGCTGTTTTTT,CASSSRGNTGELFF
NA,NA,TRBJ1-1,TRBV3-1/TRBV3-2,TGTGCCAGCAGCCAAGATAGGAGGGCTCTAGCTTTCTTT,CASSQDRRALAFF
NA,TRBD1,TRBJ1-6,TRBV27,TGTGCCAGCCGGGACAGAGGGAATTCACCCCTCCACTTT,CASRDRGNSPLHF
NA,NA,TRBJ1-1,TRBV28,TGTGCCAGCAGTATAACAGACGAAGCTTTCTTT,CASSITDEAFF
NA,NA,TRBJ2-3,TRBV5-6,TGTGCCAGCAGCCCCGTGGGGGGAACAGATACGCAGTATTTT,CASSPVGGTDTQYF
NA,NA,TRBJ1-3,TRBV28,TGTGCCAGCAGTCCCACTGGAGCCTCCTCTGGAAACACCATATATTTT,CASSPTGASSGNTIYF
NA,TRBD1,TRBJ2-5,TRBV5-1,TGCGCCAGCAGCCCTCGGACAGGCCAAGAGACCCAGTACTTC,CASSPRTGQETQYF
NA,TRBD1,TRBJ2-2,TRBV24-1,TGTGCCACCTCCGGGACAGGGAACACCGGGGAGCTGTTTTTT,CATSGTGNTGELFF
NA,NA,TRBJ1-2,TRBV25-1,TGTGCCAGCAGCCCCATCGGACCGACAGGAGCTAACTATGGCTACACCTTC,CASSPIGPTGANYGYTF